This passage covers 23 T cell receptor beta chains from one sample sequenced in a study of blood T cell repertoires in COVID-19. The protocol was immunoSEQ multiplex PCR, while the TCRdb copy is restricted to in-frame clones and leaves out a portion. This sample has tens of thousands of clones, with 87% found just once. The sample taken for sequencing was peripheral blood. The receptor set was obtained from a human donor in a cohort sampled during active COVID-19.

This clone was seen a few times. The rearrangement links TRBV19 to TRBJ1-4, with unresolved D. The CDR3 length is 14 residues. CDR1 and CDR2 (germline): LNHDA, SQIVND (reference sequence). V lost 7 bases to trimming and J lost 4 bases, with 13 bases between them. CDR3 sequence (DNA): TGTGCCAGTACCACGGGTTCCGATAATGAAAAACTGTTTTTT. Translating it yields CASTTGSDNEKLFF.

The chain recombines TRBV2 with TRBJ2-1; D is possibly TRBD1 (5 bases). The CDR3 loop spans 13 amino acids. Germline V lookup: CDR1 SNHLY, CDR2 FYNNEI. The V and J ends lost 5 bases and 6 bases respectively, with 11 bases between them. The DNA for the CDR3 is TGTGCCAGCAGTAAAGACAGTATCAATGAGCAGTTCTTC. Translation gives CASSKDSINEQFF.

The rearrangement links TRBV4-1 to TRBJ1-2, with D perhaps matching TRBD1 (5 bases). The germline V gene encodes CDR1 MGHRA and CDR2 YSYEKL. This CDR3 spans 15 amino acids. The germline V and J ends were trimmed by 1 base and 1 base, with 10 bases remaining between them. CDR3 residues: CASSQVEDSNYGYTF. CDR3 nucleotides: TGCGCCAGCAGCCAAGTAGAAGACAGTAACTATGGCTACACCTTC.

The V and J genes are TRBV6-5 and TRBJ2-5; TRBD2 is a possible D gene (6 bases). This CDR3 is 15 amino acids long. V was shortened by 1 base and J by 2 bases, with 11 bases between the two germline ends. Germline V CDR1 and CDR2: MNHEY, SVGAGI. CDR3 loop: CASSYLSGPQETQYF. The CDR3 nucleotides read TGTGCCAGCAGTTACTTAAGCGGGCCTCAAGAGACCCAGTACTTC.

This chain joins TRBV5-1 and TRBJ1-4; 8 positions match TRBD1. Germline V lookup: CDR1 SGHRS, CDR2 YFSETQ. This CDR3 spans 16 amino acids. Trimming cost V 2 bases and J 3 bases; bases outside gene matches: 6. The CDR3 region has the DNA TGCGCCAGCAGCTTAGCAGGGGGCATATCTAATGAAAAACTGTTTTTT. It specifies CASSLAGGISNEKLFF.

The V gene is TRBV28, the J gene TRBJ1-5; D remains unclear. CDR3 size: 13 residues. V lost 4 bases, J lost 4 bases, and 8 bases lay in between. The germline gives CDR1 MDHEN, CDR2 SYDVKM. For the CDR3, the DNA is TGTGCCAGCAGTTGGCTACAGAATCAGCCCCAGCATTTT. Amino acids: CASSWLQNQPQHF.

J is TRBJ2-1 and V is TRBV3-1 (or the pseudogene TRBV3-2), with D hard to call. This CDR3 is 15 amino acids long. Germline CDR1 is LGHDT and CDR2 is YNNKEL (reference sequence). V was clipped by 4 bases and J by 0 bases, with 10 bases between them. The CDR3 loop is CASSRDVSSYNEQFF. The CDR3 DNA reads TGTGCCAGCAGCCGAGACGTTAGCTCCTACAATGAGCAGTTCTTC.

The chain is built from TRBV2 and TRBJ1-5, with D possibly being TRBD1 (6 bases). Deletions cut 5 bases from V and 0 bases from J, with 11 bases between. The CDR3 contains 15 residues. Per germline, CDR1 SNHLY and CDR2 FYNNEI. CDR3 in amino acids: CASSTQGYSNQPQHF. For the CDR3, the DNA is TGTGCCAGCAGTACACAGGGTTATAGCAATCAGCCCCAGCATTTT.

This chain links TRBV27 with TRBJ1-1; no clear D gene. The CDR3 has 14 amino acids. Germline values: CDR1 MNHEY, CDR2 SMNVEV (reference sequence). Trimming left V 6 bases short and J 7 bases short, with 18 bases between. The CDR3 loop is CASRGSLGNGEAFF. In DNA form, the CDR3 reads TGTGCCAGCAGGGGTAGTCTAGGAAACGGTGAAGCTTTCTTT.

The CDR3 sequence is CASSQEFGTGNSYGYTF. The CDR3 nucleotides read TGCGCCAGCAGCCAAGAGTTCGGGACAGGGAATTCCTATGGCTACACCTTC. The chain recombines TRBV4-3 with TRBJ1-2; 9 nucleotides line up with TRBD1. From germline, CDR1 is LGHNA and CDR2 YSLEER. The CDR3 length is 17 residues. Trimming removed 0 bases from V and 4 bases from J; junction bases left unmatched: 9.

DNA for the CDR3: TGTGCCAGCAGTTACTCGAGGCGGGGAGGGGGCATTCAGTACTTC. Translated: CASSYSRRGGGIQYF. V and J are TRBV6-2 or TRBV6-3 and TRBJ2-4, with D possibly TRBD2 on 7 matching bases. CDR1 is MNHEY and CDR2 is SVGEGT in the germline V gene. The length of the CDR3 is 15 residues. V lost 0 bases to trimming and J lost 9 bases, with 15 bases between them.

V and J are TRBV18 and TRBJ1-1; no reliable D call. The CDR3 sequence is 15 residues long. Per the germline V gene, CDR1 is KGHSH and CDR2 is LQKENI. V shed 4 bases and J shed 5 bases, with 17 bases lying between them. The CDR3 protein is CASSLGLTMGTEAFF. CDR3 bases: TGTGCCAGCTCACTCGGACTCACAATGGGGACTGAAGCTTTCTTT.

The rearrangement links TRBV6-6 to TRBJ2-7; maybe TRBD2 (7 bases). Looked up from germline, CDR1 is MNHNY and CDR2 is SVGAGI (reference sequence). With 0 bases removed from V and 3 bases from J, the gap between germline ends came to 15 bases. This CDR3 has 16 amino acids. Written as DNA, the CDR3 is TGTGCCAGCAGTTACTCGACCAGCGGGACAATCTACGAGCAGTACTTC. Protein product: CASSYSTSGTIYEQYF.

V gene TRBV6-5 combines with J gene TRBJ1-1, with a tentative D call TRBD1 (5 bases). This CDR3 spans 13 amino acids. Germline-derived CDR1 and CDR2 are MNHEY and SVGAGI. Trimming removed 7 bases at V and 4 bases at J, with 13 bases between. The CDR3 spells CASTLGGVTEAFF. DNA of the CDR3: TGTGCCAGCACGCTCGGGGGTGTCACTGAAGCTTTCTTT.

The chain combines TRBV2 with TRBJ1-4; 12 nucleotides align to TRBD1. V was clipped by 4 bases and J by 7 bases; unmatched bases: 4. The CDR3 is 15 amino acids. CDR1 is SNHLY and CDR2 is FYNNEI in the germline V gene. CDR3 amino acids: CASSGGQGALEKLFF. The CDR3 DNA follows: TGTGCCAGCAGTGGGGGACAGGGGGCCCTTGAAAAACTGTTTTTT. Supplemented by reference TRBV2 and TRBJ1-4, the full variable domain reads EPEVTQTPSHQVTQMGQEVILRCVPISNHLYFYWYRQILGQKVEFLVSFYNNEISEKSEIFDDQFSVERPDGSNFTLKIRSTKLEDSAMYFCASSGGQGALEKLFFGSGTQLSVL.

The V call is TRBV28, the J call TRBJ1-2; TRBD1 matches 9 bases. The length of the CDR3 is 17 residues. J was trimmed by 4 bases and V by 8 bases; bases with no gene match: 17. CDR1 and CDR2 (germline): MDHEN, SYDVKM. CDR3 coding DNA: TGTGCCAGCTCCGCGGGTGACAGGGGGGCCCTCGGCTATGGCTACACCTTC. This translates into CASSAGDRGALGYGYTF.

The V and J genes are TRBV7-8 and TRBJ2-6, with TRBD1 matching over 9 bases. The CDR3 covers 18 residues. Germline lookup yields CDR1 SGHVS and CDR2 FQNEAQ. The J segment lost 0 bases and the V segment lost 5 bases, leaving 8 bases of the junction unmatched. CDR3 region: CASSRDRAISSGANVLTF. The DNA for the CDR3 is TGTGCCAGCAGCAGGGACAGGGCAATTTCCTCTGGGGCCAACGTCCTGACTTTC.

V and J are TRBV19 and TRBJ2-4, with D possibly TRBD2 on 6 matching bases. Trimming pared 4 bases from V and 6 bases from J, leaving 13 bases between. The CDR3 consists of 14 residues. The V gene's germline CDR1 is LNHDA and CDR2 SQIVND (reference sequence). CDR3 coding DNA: TGTGCCAGTAGTACCAGCGGGTTGGGAAACATTCAGTACTTC. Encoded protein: CASSTSGLGNIQYF.

This CDR3 is CASSRNTEAFF. The CDR3 nucleotides read TGTGCCAGCAGTCGGAACACTGAAGCTTTCTTT. The rearrangement joins TRBV6-5 to TRBJ1-1; no firm D call. The germline V gene has CDR1 MNHEY and CDR2 SVGAGI. The CDR3 sequence is 11 residues long. Trimming pared 5 bases from V and 1 base from J, leaving 2 bases between.

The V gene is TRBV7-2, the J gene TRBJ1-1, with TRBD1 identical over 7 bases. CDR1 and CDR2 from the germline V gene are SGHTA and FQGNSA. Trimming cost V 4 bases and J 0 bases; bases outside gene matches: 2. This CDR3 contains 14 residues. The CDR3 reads CASSSGQLNTEAFF. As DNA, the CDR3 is TGTGCCAGCAGCTCGGGACAGTTGAACACTGAAGCTTTCTTT. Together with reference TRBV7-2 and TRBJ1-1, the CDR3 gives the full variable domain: GAGVSQSPSNKVTEKGKDVELRCDPISGHTALYWYRQSLGQGLEFLIYFQGNSAPDKSGLPSDRFSAERTGGSVSTLTIQRTQQEDSAVYLCASSSGQLNTEAFFGQGTRLTVV.

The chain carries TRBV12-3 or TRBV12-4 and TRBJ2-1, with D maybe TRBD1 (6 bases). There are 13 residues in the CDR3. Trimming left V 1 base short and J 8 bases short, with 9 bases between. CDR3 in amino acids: CASSLVQGHEQFF. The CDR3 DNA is TGTGCCAGCAGTTTAGTACAGGGCCATGAGCAGTTCTTC.

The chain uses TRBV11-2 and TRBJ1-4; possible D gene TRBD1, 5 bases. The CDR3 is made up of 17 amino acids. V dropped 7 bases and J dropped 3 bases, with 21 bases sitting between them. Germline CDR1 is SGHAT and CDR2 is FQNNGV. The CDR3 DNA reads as TGTGCCAGCAAAAAGGGGCGGGGCATTATACCTAATGAAAAACTGTTTTTT. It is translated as CASKKGRGIIPNEKLFF.

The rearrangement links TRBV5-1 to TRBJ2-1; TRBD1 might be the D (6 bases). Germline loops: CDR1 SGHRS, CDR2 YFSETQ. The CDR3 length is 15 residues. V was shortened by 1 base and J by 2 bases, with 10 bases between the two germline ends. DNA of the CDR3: TGCGCCAGCAGCTTGTCTCAGGGGCCCTACAATGAGCAGTTCTTC. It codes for CASSLSQGPYNEQFF.